Listed here are 11 T cell receptor beta chains from one sample, sequenced in a study of blood T cell repertoires in COVID-19. Measured with immunoSEQ multiplex PCR; TCRdb has only the in-frame clones, and not every one. This sample yields some 390,000 clones, of which under 90% are seen a single time; 1.7% belongs to the top ten. The sample consisted of PBMCs or T cells enriched from blood (not recorded which). The receptors were sampled from a woman aged 25 to 39 who had recovered from COVID-19.

The rearrangement links TRBV5-1 to TRBJ2-5, with 11 bases fitting TRBD1. This CDR3 comprises 15 residues. Trimming cost V 4 bases and J 1 base; bases outside gene matches: 3. Looked up from germline, CDR1 is SGHRS and CDR2 is YFSETQ. Written as DNA, the CDR3 is TGCGCCAGCAGCCCGGGGACAGGGGGCCAAGAGACCCAGTACTTC. This translates into CASSPGTGGQETQYF.

This clone came up once. CDR3 nucleotides: TGTGCCAGCAGTGAAAGGACAGGGGCAACTCGGTGGACTGAAGCTTTCTTT. It codes for CASSERTGATRWTEAFF. The chain couples TRBV2 to TRBJ1-1, with TRBD1 matching over 9 bases. This CDR3 comprises 17 residues. J lost 5 bases, V lost 2 bases, and 12 bases had no gene match. Per germline, CDR1 SNHLY and CDR2 FYNNEI. Complete variable domain (other parts from reference TRBV2 and TRBJ1-1): EPEVTQTPSHQVTQMGQEVILRCVPISNHLYFYWYRQILGQKVEFLVSFYNNEISEKSEIFDDQFSVERPDGSNFTLKIRSTKLEDSAMYFCASSERTGATRWTEAFFGQGTRLTVV.

This chain uses TRBV27 with TRBJ2-2; a possible D gene is TRBD2 (5 bases). The length of the CDR3 is 15 residues. CDR1 is MNHEY and CDR2 is SMNVEV in the germline V gene (reference sequence). V dropped 5 bases and J dropped 1 base, with 11 bases sitting between them. The CDR3 loop reads CASSPGIENTGELFF. The CDR3 coding sequence is TGTGCCAGCAGTCCCGGGATAGAGAACACCGGGGAGCTGTTTTTT.

This clone was seen only once. The chain carries TRBV30 and TRBJ1-6; no clear D. Trimming left V 5 bases short and J 4 bases short, with 9 bases between. The CDR3 runs to 13 residues. CDR1 is GTSNPN, CDR2 SVGIG, per germline (reference sequence). In DNA form, the CDR3 reads TGTGCCTGGGAGGCCAGGTATAATTCACCCCTCCACTTT. Its translation is CAWEARYNSPLHF.

V usage is TRBV19 and J usage is TRBJ1-2, with D tentatively TRBD1 (5 bases). Looked up from germline, CDR1 is LNHDA and CDR2 is SQIVND (reference sequence). V shed 8 bases and J shed 2 bases, with 21 bases lying between them. This CDR3 contains 16 residues. CDR3 sequence (DNA): TGTGCCAGTCGGGCAGGGCTCGCGATCTTGAACTATGGCTACACCTTC. The encoded protein is CASRAGLAILNYGYTF.

V and J are TRBV5-1 and TRBJ1-4; tentatively, D is TRBD1 (5 bases). The germline V and J ends were trimmed by 0 bases and 3 bases, with 6 bases remaining between them. This CDR3 has 14 amino acids. Germline V lookup: CDR1 SGHRS, CDR2 YFSETQ. The chain's CDR3 is CASSLGQPNEKLFF. CDR3 nucleotides: TGCGCCAGCAGCTTGGGACAGCCTAATGAAAAACTGTTTTTT.

The gene calls are TRBV27 and TRBJ1-1; D is unresolved. The germline V gene has CDR1 MNHEY and CDR2 SMNVEV (reference sequence). The CDR3 consists of 11 residues. The germline V and J ends were trimmed by 6 bases and 3 bases, with 5 bases remaining between them. CDR3 sequence (DNA): TGTGCCAGCAGGAGCCACACTGAAGCTTTCTTT. Protein sequence: CASRSHTEAFF.

The chain employs TRBV4-3 and TRBJ1-1; D perhaps matches TRBD1 (5 bases). The CDR3 has 15 residues. Germline CDR1 and CDR2: LGHNA and YSLEER. Trimming shortened V by 4 bases and J by 0 bases, and 12 bases separated the two germline ends. CDR3 nucleotide sequence: TGCGCCAGCAGCCTCGGGGGAGAGATGAACACTGAAGCTTTCTTT. Protein product: CASSLGGEMNTEAFF.

Comments on this clone: The sample has other DNA sequences that encode this CDR3 too. V usage is TRBV9 and J usage is TRBJ2-1; 10 bases are shared with TRBD2. V lost 4 bases to trimming and J lost 3 bases; unmatched junction nucleotides: 4. This CDR3 is 15 amino acids long. Germline V gene sequence: CDR1 SGDLS, CDR2 YYNGEE. The CDR3 here is CASSPRTSGYNEQFF. The CDR3, as DNA: TGTGCCAGCAGCCCCCGGACTAGCGGCTACAATGAGCAGTTCTTC.

The V gene is TRBV25-1, the J gene TRBJ2-1; 10 bases map to TRBD2. CDR1 and CDR2 (germline): MGHDK, SYGVNS. V lost 3 bases and J lost 13; bases outside the gene matches: 6. The CDR3 has 13 amino acids. CDR3 DNA sequence: TGTGCCAGCAGTGACGGACTAGCGGCTTATCAGTTCTTC. Protein product: CASSDGLAAYQFF. The variable domain in full, completed from reference TRBV25-1 and TRBJ2-1, reads EADIYQTPRYLVIGTGKKITLECSQTMGHDKMYWYQQDPGMELHLIHYSYGVNSTEKGDLSSESTVSRIRTEHFPLTLESARPSHTSQYLCASSDGLAAYQFFGPGTRLTVL.

The CDR3, as DNA: TGTGCCAGCAGCTTCCCGCAAAGCAACACTGAAGCTTTCTTT. Translated, it gives CASSFPQSNTEAFF. The genes are TRBV7-9 and TRBJ1-1; no reliable D call. Germline assignment: CDR1 SEHNR and CDR2 FQNEAQ (reference sequence). The CDR3 runs to 14 residues. With 3 bases removed from V and 2 bases from J, the gap between germline ends came to 10 bases. Looking up the rest from reference TRBV7-9 and TRBJ1-1 gives the full variable domain: DTGVSQNPRHKITKRGQNVTFRCDPISEHNRLYWYRQTLGQGPEFLTYFQNEAQLEKSRLLSDRFSAERPKGSFSTLEIQRTEQGDSAMYLCASSFPQSNTEAFFGQGTRLTVV.